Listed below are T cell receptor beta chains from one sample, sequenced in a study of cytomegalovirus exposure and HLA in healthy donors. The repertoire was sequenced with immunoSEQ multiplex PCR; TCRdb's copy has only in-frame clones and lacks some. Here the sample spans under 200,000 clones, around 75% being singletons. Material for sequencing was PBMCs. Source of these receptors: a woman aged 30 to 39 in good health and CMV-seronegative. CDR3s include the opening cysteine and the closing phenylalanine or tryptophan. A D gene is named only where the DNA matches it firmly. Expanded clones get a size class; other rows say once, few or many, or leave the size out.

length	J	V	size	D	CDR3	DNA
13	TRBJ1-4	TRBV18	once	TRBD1	CASSGTVNEKLFF	TGTGCCAGCTCTGGGACAGTTAATGAAAAACTGTTTTTT
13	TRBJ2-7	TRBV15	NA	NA	CATSREGGYEQYF	TGTGCCACCAGCAGAGAGGGAGGCTACGAGCAGTACTTC
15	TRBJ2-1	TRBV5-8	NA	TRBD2	CASSLEGTSGNEQFF	TGTGCCAGCAGCTTGGAGGGGACTAGCGGTAATGAGCAGTTCTTC
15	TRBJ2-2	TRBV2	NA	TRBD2	CASSALAGITGELFF	TGTGCCAGCAGTGCGCTAGCGGGGATCACCGGGGAGCTGTTTTTT
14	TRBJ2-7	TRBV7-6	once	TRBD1	CASSDRDRGPEQYF	TGTGCCAGCAGCGACCGGGACAGGGGACCCGAGCAGTACTTC
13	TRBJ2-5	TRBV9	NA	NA	CASSGTTQETQYF	TGTGCCAGCAGCGGGACAACCCAAGAGACCCAGTACTTC
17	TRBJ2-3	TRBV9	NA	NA	CASSVAGQGGSTDTQYF	TGTGCCAGCAGCGTAGCCGGTCAGGGGGGAAGCACAGATACGCAGTATTTT
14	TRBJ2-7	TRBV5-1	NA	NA	CASSSGGTGYEQYF	TGCGCCAGCAGCTCAGGAGGGACGGGATACGAGCAGTACTTC
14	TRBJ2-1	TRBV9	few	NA	CASSVVQEGSEQFF	TGTGCCAGCAGCGTAGTCCAGGAGGGGTCTGAGCAGTTCTTC
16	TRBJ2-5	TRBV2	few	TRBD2	CAALRLAGGTQETQYF	TGTGCCGCCCTGAGGCTAGCGGGGGGGACCCAAGAGACCCAGTACTTC
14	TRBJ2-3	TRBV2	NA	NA	CASRKLLSTDTQYF	TGTGCCAGCAGGAAGCTCCTCAGCACAGATACGCAGTATTTT
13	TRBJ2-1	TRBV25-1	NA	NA	CASRQGNYNEQFF	TGTGCCAGCCGTCAGGGGAACTACAATGAGCAGTTCTTC
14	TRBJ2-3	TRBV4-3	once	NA	CASGQDGRADTQYF	TGCGCCAGCGGCCAAGACGGGAGAGCAGATACGCAGTATTTT
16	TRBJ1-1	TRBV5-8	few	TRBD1	CASSALRGDGYTEAFF	TGTGCCAGCAGCGCTCTCAGGGGGGACGGTTACACTGAAGCTTTCTTT
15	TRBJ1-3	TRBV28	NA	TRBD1	CASSPRTGPGNTIYF	TGTGCCAGCAGTCCCCGGACAGGGCCTGGAAACACCATATATTTT
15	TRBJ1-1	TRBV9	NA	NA	CASSPRGVMNTEAFF	TGTGCCAGCAGCCCTCGTGGAGTCATGAACACTGAAGCTTTCTTT
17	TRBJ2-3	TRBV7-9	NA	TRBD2	CSSSFVPGLAGGDTQYF	TGTTCCAGCAGCTTTGTTCCGGGACTAGCGGGGGGTGATACGCAGTATTTT
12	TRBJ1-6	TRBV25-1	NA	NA	CASSGMSFLLHF	TGTGCCAGCAGTGGCATGAGTTTTCTCCTCCACTTT
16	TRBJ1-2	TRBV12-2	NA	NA	CASRLSPRRGNYGYTF	TGTGCAAGTCGCTTATCCCCCAGAAGAGGTAACTATGGCTACACCTTC
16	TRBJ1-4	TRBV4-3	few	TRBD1	CASSQGGGGVFEKLFF	TGCGCCAGCAGCCAAGGTGGAGGGGGCGTTTTTGAAAAACTGTTTTTT
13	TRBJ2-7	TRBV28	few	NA	CASSLGHAGEQYF	TGTGCCAGCAGTTTAGGCCACGCGGGAGAGCAGTACTTC
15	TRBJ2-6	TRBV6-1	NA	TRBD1	CASGRQGSGANVLTF	TGTGCCAGCGGCAGACAGGGCTCTGGGGCCAACGTCCTGACTTTC
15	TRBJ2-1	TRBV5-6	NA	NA	CASRVTVTPYNEQFF	TGTGCCAGCAGAGTGACAGTAACCCCCTACAATGAGCAGTTCTTC
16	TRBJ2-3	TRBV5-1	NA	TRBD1	CASSFDSQGPTDTQYF	TGCGCCAGCAGCTTTGACTCACAGGGGCCCACAGATACGCAGTATTTT
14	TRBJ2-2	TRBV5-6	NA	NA	CASSFNRNTGELFF	TGTGCCAGCAGCTTCAACAGGAACACCGGGGAGCTGTTTTTT
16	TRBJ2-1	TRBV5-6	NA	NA	CASSWRGAPSYNEQFF	TGTGCCAGCAGCTGGCGGGGCGCGCCCTCCTACAATGAGCAGTTCTTC
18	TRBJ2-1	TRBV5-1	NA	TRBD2	CASSLPTSGRHSYNEQFF	TGCGCCAGCAGCTTGCCCACTAGCGGGAGACACTCCTACAATGAGCAGTTCTTC
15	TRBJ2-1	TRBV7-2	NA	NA	CASSPPSASYNEQFF	TGTGCCAGCAGCCCCCCAAGCGCGTCCTACAATGAGCAGTTCTTC
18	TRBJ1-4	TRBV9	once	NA	CASSTHVLGGTQEEKLFF	TGTGCCAGCAGCACACACGTACTTGGAGGAACCCAGGAGGAAAAACTGTTTTTT
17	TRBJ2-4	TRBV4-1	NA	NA	CASSQDWEVRAKNIQYF	TGCGCCAGCAGCCAAGATTGGGAGGTTAGGGCCAAAAACATTCAGTACTTC
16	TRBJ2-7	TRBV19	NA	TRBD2	CASSPLAGGPVHEQYF	TGTGCCAGTAGTCCTCTAGCGGGAGGGCCCGTCCACGAGCAGTACTTC
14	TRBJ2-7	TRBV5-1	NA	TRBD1	CASWAGQGRHEQYF	TGCGCCAGCTGGGCGGGACAGGGAAGGCACGAGCAGTACTTC
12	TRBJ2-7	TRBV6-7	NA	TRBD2	CASWGGSYEQYF	TGTGCCAGCTGGGGGGGTTCCTACGAGCAGTACTTC
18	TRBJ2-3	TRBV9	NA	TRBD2	CASSVLTGAGGRTDTQYF	TGTGCCAGCAGCGTCCTAACAGGAGCGGGAGGACGCACAGATACGCAGTATTTT
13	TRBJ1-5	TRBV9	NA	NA	CASSVASNQPQHF	TGTGCCAGCAGCGTGGCTAGCAATCAGCCCCAGCATTTT
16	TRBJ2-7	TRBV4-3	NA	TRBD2	CASSQTGTSGSYEQYF	TGCGCCAGCAGCCAAACCGGGACTAGCGGGTCGTACGAGCAGTACTTC
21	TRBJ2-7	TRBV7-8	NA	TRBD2	CASSYHAIPSTLRTSSYEQYF	TGTGCCAGCAGCTACCACGCGATACCCTCCACCCTCCGGACTAGCTCCTACGAGCAGTACTTC
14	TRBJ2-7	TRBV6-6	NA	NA	CASGTGLISYEQYF	TGTGCCAGCGGCACGGGACTTATCTCCTACGAGCAGTACTTC
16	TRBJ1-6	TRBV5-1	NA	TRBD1	CASSTETGTVGSPLHF	TGCGCCAGCAGCACCGAGACAGGGACGGTGGGGTCACCCCTCCACTTT
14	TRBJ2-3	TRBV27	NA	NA	CAIAKSRGTDTQYF	TGTGCCATTGCTAAAAGTCGGGGCACAGATACGCAGTATTTT